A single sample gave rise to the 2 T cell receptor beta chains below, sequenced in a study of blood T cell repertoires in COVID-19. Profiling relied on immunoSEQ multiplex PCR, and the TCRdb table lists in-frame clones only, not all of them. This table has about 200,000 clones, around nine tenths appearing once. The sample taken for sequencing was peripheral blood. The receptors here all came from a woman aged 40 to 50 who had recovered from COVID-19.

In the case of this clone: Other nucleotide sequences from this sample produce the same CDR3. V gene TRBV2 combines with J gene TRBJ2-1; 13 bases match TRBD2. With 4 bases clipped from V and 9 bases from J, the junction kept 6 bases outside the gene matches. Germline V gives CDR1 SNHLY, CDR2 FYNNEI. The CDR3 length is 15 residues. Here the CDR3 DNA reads TGTGCCAGCAGTGTCGGACTAGCGGGAGTGGGTGAGCAGTTCTTC. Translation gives CASSVGLAGVGEQFF.

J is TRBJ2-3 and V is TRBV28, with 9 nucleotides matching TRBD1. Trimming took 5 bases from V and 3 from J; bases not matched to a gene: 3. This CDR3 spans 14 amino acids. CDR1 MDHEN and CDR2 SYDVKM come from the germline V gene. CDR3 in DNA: TGTGCCAGCAGTCCAGGACAGGGGACAGATACGCAGTATTTT. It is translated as CASSPGQGTDTQYF.